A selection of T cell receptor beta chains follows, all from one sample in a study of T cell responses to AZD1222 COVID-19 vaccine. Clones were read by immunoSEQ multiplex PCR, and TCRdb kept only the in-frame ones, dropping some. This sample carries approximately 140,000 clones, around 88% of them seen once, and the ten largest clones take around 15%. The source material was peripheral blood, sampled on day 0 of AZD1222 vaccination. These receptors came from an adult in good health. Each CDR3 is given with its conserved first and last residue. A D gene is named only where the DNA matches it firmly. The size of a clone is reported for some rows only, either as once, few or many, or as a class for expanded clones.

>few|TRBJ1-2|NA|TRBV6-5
TGTGCCAGCAGTTCCCCTCGACAGGCTGACTATGGCTACACCTTC
CASSSPRQADYGYTF
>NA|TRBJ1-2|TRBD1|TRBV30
TGTGCCTGGAGGGGAGGGGGCGACGCTAACTATGGCTACACCTTC
CAWRGGGDANYGYTF
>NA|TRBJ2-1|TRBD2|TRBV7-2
TGTGCCAGCAGCTTTACCGGGACTAGCGGGGTTTACAATGAGCAGTTCTTC
CASSFTGTSGVYNEQFF
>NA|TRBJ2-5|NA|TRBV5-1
TGCGCCAGCAGCTTACAGGTAATCCACTACTTC
CASSLQVIHYF
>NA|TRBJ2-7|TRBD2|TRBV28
TGTGCCAGCAGTTTGCCTCGGGGGGGATGGGAGCAGTACTTC
CASSLPRGGWEQYF
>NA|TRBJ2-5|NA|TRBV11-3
TGTGCCAGCAGCTTAGACGCCAGCCAAGAGACCCAGTACTTC
CASSLDASQETQYF
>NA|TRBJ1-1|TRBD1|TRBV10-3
TGTGCCAGTACAGGGGGCTCGAACACTGAAGCTTTCTTT
CASTGGSNTEAFF
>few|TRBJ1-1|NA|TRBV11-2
TGTGCCAGCAGCTTAGGCTGGGGCACTGAAGCTTTCTTT
CASSLGWGTEAFF
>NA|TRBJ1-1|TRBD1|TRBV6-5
TGTGCCAGCGAGACAGGGGACACTGAAGCTTTCTTT
CASETGDTEAFF
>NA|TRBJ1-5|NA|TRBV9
TGTGCCAGCAGCGTAGGTACAGGGAGTCAGCCCCAGCATTTT
CASSVGTGSQPQHF
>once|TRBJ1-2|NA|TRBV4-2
TGTGCCAGCAGCGGGGTCGGAGAGGGCACCTATGGCTACACCTTC
CASSGVGEGTYGYTF
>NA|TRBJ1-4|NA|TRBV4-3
TGCGCCAGCAGCCAAAACTTTGCAACTAATGAAAAACTGTTTTTT
CASSQNFATNEKLFF
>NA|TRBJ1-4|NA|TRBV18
TGTGCCAGCTCCCGCACAAGGGGGGACAAACTGTTTTTT
CASSRTRGDKLFF
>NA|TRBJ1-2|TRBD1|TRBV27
TGTGCCAGCAGGCTCCAGGGGGCGTACTATGGCTACACCTTC
CASRLQGAYYGYTF
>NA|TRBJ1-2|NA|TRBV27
TGTGCCAGCAGTTTATCGGGTACGGTCCTCTATGGCTACACCTTC
CASSLSGTVLYGYTF
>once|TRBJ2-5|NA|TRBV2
TGTGCCAGCAGACAACCCGGGACGGCCCAAGAGACCCAGTACTTC
CASRQPGTAQETQYF
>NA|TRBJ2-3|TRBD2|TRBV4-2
TGTGCCAGCAGCCAAGAGCCGGCTAGCGGGGGGCGGGGTAGCACAGATACGCAGTATTTT
CASSQEPASGGRGSTDTQYF
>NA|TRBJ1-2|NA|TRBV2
TGTGCCAGCAGCCTAGACACCTCTAACTATGGCTACACCTTC
CASSLDTSNYGYTF
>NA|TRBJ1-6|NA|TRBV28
TGTGCCAGCAGTTTCCTGCAGACGGGGAATAATTCACCCCTCCACTTT
CASSFLQTGNNSPLHF
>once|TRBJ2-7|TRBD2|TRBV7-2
TGTGCCAGCGGTACTAGCGGGGACTCCTACGAGCAGTACTTC
CASGTSGDSYEQYF
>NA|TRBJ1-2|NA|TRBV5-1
TGCGCCAGCAGCTTTACAGAGAGTGGCTACACCTTC
CASSFTESGYTF
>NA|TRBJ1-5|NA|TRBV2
TGTGCCAGCAGTTACGGTCAGCCCCAGCATTTT
CASSYGQPQHF
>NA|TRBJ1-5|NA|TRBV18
TGTGCCAGCTCACCAGGGGTGGAGCAGCCCCAGCATTTT
CASSPGVEQPQHF
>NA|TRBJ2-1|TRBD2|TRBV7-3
TGTGCCAGCAGCTTATCTAGCGGGGCCAGCAATGAGCAGTTCTTC
CASSLSSGASNEQFF
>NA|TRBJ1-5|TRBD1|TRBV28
TGTGCCAGCAGTTTCCGGACAGGGGGGGTCTTGCCCCAGCATTTT
CASSFRTGGVLPQHF
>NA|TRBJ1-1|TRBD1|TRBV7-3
TGTGCCAGCAGCGAACAGACAGGGATGAACACTGAAGCTTTCTTT
CASSEQTGMNTEAFF
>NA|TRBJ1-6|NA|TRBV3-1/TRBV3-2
TGTGCCAGCAGCCAAGGGACGGACGTCGGGTCACCCCTCCACTTT
CASSQGTDVGSPLHF
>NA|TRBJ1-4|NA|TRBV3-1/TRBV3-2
TGTGCCAGCAGCCAAGCGAGCGAGGGAGGCGAAAAACTGTTTTTT
CASSQASEGGEKLFF
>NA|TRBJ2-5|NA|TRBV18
TGTGCCAGCTCACCACCGTCAGGGGCAGAGACCCAGTACTTC
CASSPPSGAETQYF
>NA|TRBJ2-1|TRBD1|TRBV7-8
TGTGCCACCCAGAGGGGACAGGGGGCGGATGAGCAGTTCTTC
CATQRGQGADEQFF
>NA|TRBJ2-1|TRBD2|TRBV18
TGTGCCAGCTCACCAAATAGCGGGGGGGCCTCATCCAATGAGCAGTTCTTC
CASSPNSGGASSNEQFF
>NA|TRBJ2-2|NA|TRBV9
TGTGCCAGCGGGGCCGGGGAGCTGTTTTTT
CASGAGELFF
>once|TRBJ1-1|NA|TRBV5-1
TGCGCCAGCAGCCAGACCCTGAGGGTCGGGGCTTTCTTT
CASSQTLRVGAFF
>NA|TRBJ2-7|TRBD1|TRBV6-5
TGTGCCAGCAGTTATCAGGGACAGGGCTACGAGCAGTACTTC
CASSYQGQGYEQYF
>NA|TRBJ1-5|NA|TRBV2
TGTGCCAGCAGTGTGGGGAAGGCGGGGCGGCCCCAGCATTTT
CASSVGKAGRPQHF
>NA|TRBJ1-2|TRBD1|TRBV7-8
TGTGCCAGCAGCTTAGCACAGGGGGCAGGGGGCTACACCTTC
CASSLAQGAGGYTF
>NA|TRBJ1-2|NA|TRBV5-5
TGTGCCAGCAGCTTGGGTTACGCTAACTATGGCTACACCTTC
CASSLGYANYGYTF
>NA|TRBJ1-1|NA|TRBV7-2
TGTGCCATACGATTGCAGGATAACACTGAAGCTTTCTTT
CAIRLQDNTEAFF
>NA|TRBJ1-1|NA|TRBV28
TGTGCCAGCAGGTCCTTATGGGGTCTTAACACTGAAGCTTTCTTT
CASRSLWGLNTEAFF
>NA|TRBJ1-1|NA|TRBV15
TGTGCCACCAGCAACCACAAGGGGATTGACATTAATGAAGCTTTCTTT
CATSNHKGIDINEAFF
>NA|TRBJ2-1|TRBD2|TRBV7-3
TGTGCCAGCAGCTATGGGACTAGCGGGTTGAATGGTGAGCAGTTCTTC
CASSYGTSGLNGEQFF
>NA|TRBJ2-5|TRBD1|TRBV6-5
TGTGCCAGCAGCAGACAGGGGTCGCGGGAGACCCAGTACTTC
CASSRQGSRETQYF
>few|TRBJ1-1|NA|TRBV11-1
TGTGCCAGCAGCCCGAGGGTTGGGACGGGGAACACTGAAGCTTTCTTT
CASSPRVGTGNTEAFF
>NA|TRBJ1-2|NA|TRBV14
TGTGCCAGCAGCCCTAGTATACGCTATGGCTACACCTTC
CASSPSIRYGYTF
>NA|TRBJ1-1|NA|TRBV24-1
TGTGCCACCAGCCAGGGTACTGAAGCTTTCTTT
CATSQGTEAFF
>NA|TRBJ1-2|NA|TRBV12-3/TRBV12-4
TGTGCCAGCAGAAAAAGCCAGACTGGCTACACCTTC
CASRKSQTGYTF
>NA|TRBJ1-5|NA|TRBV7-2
TGTGCCAGCAGCTTACGGCAGGGAGATCAGCCCCAGCATTTT
CASSLRQGDQPQHF
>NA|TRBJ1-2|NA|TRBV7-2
TGTGCCAGCAGCTTAGCCCCGACAGACTATGGCTACACCTTC
CASSLAPTDYGYTF
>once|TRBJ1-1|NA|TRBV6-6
TGTGCCAGCAGTCGAGTCGTGAACACTGAAGCTTTCTTT
CASSRVVNTEAFF
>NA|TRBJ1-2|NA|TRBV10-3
TGTGCCATCAGCGTAGAGGGCTACAGTGGCTACACCTTC
CAISVEGYSGYTF
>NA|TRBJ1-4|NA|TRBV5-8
TGTGCCAGCAGCTCGGGACACCTCCCTAATGAAAAACTGTTTTTT
CASSSGHLPNEKLFF
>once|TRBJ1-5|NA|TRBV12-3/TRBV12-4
TGTGCCAGCAGTTTGATGGAGGATCAGCCCCAGCATTTT
CASSLMEDQPQHF